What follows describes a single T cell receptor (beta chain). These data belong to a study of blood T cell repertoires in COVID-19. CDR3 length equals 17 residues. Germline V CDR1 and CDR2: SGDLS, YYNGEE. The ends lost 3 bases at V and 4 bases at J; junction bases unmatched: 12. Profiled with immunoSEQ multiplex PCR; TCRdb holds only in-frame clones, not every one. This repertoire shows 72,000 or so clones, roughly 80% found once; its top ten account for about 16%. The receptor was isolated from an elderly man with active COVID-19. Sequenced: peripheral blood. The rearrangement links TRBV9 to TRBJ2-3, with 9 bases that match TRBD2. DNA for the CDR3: TGTGCCAGCAGCGCCCAAACTAGCGGGCGCGGCGCAGATACGCAGTATTTT. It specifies CASSAQTSGRGADTQYF.